This paragraph reports one T cell receptor (beta chain). Original handling: Reference gene primer amplification in the assay estimated nucleated cell counts. Profiled with immunoSEQ multiplex PCR; TCRdb holds only in-frame clones, not every one. That table is the source of V, J and clone size, and D and trimming were worked out from the DNA. The sample yields 20,000 to 25,000 clones, roughly 84% seen once. The sample is drawn from a study of blood T cell repertoires in COVID-19. Across the study: The United States, Italy and Spain supplied acute and convalescent COVID-19 samples. Sample material is recorded as cDNA or gDNA derived from T cells, B-cell-depleted T cells, or PBMCs.

V trimming: 0 bases; J trimming: 9 bases; junction bases outside the gene matches: 4. This CDR3 is built from 14 residues. Germline-derived CDR1 and CDR2 are SGHNT and YYREEE (reference sequence). Sample: peripheral blood. This TCR derives from a middle-aged man with acute or convalescent COVID-19. The J gene is TRBJ1-4, the V gene TRBV5-4; 8 positions agree with TRBD1. The CDR3 protein is CASSLERTGKKLFF. The DNA of the CDR3 is TGTGCCAGCAGCTTGGAGCGGACAGGGAAAAAACTGTTTTTT.